Following are 7 T cell receptor beta chains from one sample sequenced in a study of beta chain features in type 1 diabetes. Notes on the study in general: Shorter TCRB CDR3s, moderately but significantly so, marked every one of the four CD4+ subsets in Type 1 diabetes patients.

Antigens for these TCRs are unknown. Every bit of the isolated RNA underwent reverse transcription, so sequencing read expressed TCRB transcripts. TCRdb's table, derived via immunoSEQ multiplex PCR, lists solely in-frame clones and lacks some. Among fewer than 350,000 clones listed, 15% were seen once. The source material was naive CD4+ T cells from blood. All receptors derive from a man aged 18-30 years with type 1 diabetes.

The V and J genes are TRBV28 and TRBJ1-1; 9 bases line up with TRBD1. The CDR3 runs 14 residues. V shed 6 bases, J shed 3 bases, and the junction held 5 bases outside the gene matches. The V gene's germline CDR1 is MDHEN and CDR2 SYDVKM. The CDR3 loop reads CASSTGGGYTEAFF. In DNA, the CDR3 is TGTGCCAGCAGCACAGGGGGCGGTTACACTGAAGCTTTCTTT. Combining the CDR3 with reference TRBV28 and TRBJ1-1 gives the whole variable domain DVKVTQSSRYLVKRTGEKVFLECVQDMDHENMFWYRQDPGLGLRLIYFSYDVKMKEKGDIPEGYSVSREKKERFSLILESASTNQTSMYLCASSTGGGYTEAFFGQGTRLTVV.

The V and J genes are TRBV6-1 and TRBJ1-1, with TRBD1 identical over 10 bases. The CDR3 length is 15 residues. Germline-derived CDR1 and CDR2 are MNHNS and SASEGT. Trimming cost V 4 bases and J 1 base; bases outside gene matches: 3. CDR3 nucleotides: TGTGCCAGCAGTGGACAGGGGGCGGGGAACACTGAAGCTTTCTTT. It encodes CASSGQGAGNTEAFF.

The V call is TRBV30, the J call TRBJ1-5; a possible D gene is TRBD1 (6 bases). The germline V and J ends were trimmed by 1 base and 4 bases, with 8 bases remaining between them. Germline lookup yields CDR1 GTSNPN and CDR2 SVGIG (reference sequence). This CDR3 region has 13 residues. CDR3 DNA: TGTGCCTGGAGTGGACAGGAGAATCAGCCCCAGCATTTT. It codes for CAWSGQENQPQHF.

This sequence joins TRBV2 and TRBJ1-1; TRBD1 is a possible D gene (5 bases). The length of the CDR3 is 14 residues. CDR1 and CDR2 from the germline V gene are SNHLY and FYNNEI. V was cut by 7 bases and J by 4 bases, with 16 bases left in between. This CDR3 reads CASKRTGGGTEAFF. The CDR3, as DNA: TGTGCCAGCAAGAGGACCGGCGGGGGCACTGAAGCTTTCTTT.

This clone has just a few counts. This chain joins TRBV5-1 and TRBJ2-5, with TRBD2 identical over 7 bases. Germline trimming cut 4 bases from V and 4 bases from J; bases unmatched to any gene: 4. CDR1 and CDR2 from the germline V gene are SGHRS and YFSETQ. This CDR3 comprises 13 residues. CDR3 nucleotides: TGCGCCAGCAGCCGCATAGCGGGAGAGACCCAGTACTTC. It specifies CASSRIAGETQYF. Variable domain in full (rest from reference TRBV5-1 and TRBJ2-5): KAGVTQTPRYLIKTRGQQVTLSCSPISGHRSVSWYQQTPGQGLQFLFEYFSETQRNKGNFPGRFSGRQFSNSRSEMNVSTLELGDSALYLCASSRIAGETQYFGPGTRLLVL.

This clone was seen a few times. The CDR3 protein is CASSISAGGNYGYTF. CDR3 in DNA: TGTGCCAGTAGTATTTCGGCCGGGGGTAACTATGGCTACACCTTC. The rearrangement uses TRBV19 and TRBJ1-2; D is possibly TRBD1 (5 bases). The CDR3 length is 15 residues. V lost 3 bases, J lost 1 base, and 12 bases lay in between. Germline values: CDR1 LNHDA, CDR2 SQIVND (reference sequence).

V and J are TRBV21-1 and TRBJ1-5; TRBD1 reflects the table's D call only, with no check against the DNA. TRBV21-1 is tagged as a pseudogene. CDR3 size: 15 residues. This CDR3 is CASSKGAGGNQPQHF. CDR3 DNA: TGTGCCAGCAGCAAAGGGGCAGGGGGCAATCAGCCCCAGCATTTT.